The rows below give T cell receptor beta chains drawn from one sample of a study of blood T cell repertoires in COVID-19. Clones were sequenced by immunoSEQ multiplex PCR, and TCRdb holds only the in-frame ones, with some missing. This table holds around 190,000 clones, 65% to 90% found once. The sample taken for sequencing was peripheral blood. The receptors originated from a human donor in a cohort sampled during active COVID-19. The CDR3 runs from the conserved cysteine through the conserved F or W. The D gene is left open where the match is weak.

d_gene,j_gene,v_gene,CDR3aa
.,TRBJ2-5,TRBV10-3,CAISDSGSQGETQYF
.,TRBJ1-2,TRBV28,CASSLLGQGIVRGNGYTF
.,TRBJ2-6,TRBV3-1/TRBV3-2,CASSPRGAGANVLTF
TRBD2,TRBJ2-3,TRBV18,CASSRTSGRADTQYF
TRBD1,TRBJ1-2,TRBV9,CASSRQGADGYTF
TRBD2,TRBJ2-7,TRBV6-2/TRBV6-3,CASSYTESGLAGFEQYF
.,TRBJ1-5,TRBV2,CATKQGLGQPQHF
TRBD1,TRBJ1-5,TRBV2,CASRQGTGGNQPQHF
.,TRBJ1-1,TRBV7-9,CASSSGAGSNTEAFF
.,TRBJ2-7,TRBV27,CASSQRMISHEQYF
.,TRBJ1-2,TRBV14,CASSQDAGQNYGYTF
.,TRBJ1-1,TRBV7-9,CASIPDSFYTEAFF
.,TRBJ1-5,TRBV28,CASRRQNNQPQHF
TRBD1,TRBJ1-3,TRBV3-1/TRBV3-2,CASSQVHRGTGNTIYF
TRBD1,TRBJ1-6,TRBV6-6,CASLDKTGNNSPLHF
.,TRBJ2-1,TRBV5-1,CASNNAGNEQFF
TRBD1,TRBJ1-5,TRBV6-2/TRBV6-3,CASSYVTGDQPQHF
.,TRBJ2-7,TRBV9,CASSVDGGRYEQYF
.,TRBJ1-1,TRBV6-4,CASSDQGGTEAFF
TRBD2,TRBJ2-1,TRBV7-9,CASSLERGKYNEQFF
.,TRBJ2-7,TRBV19,CASSPRAGPSYEQYF
.,TRBJ2-7,TRBV14,CASSRLGSSSYEQYF
.,TRBJ2-7,TRBV9,CASSVVPSDYEQYF
.,TRBJ2-1,TRBV11-2,CASSFLDNEQFF
.,TRBJ2-5,TRBV14,CASSPRRVRAKGETQYF
TRBD1,TRBJ1-4,TRBV27,CASSYRQGPSEKLFF
.,TRBJ2-7,TRBV4-1,CASSQGPTPPYEQYF
.,TRBJ2-6,TRBV7-2,CASSLVQGLAGANVLTF
.,TRBJ1-1,TRBV12-3/TRBV12-4,CASTYLGGAGAFF
.,TRBJ2-1,TRBV19,CASSTDGSSYNEQFF
.,TRBJ1-4,TRBV4-1,CASSEREGRGEKLFF
TRBD2,TRBJ2-3,TRBV7-3,CASRFGGSATDTQYF
.,TRBJ2-7,TRBV6-5,CASSYSSISDPYEQYF
TRBD2,TRBJ2-7,TRBV4-1,CASSQITSGSYEQYF
TRBD1,TRBJ2-3,TRBV5-4,CASSLGRTGGADTQYF
.,TRBJ2-3,TRBV9,CASSSLTDTQYF
.,TRBJ2-6,TRBV29-1,CSAPIWAGRKANVLTF
.,TRBJ1-2,TRBV7-3,CASSSLTRGYGYTF
TRBD1,TRBJ2-7,TRBV27,CASSFGQGYEQYF
TRBD1,TRBJ2-7,TRBV9,CASSPGTATYEQYF
TRBD1,TRBJ1-1,TRBV19,CASSTTLIGYTGTGFEAFF
.,TRBJ2-7,TRBV24-1,CATSDSGKYEQYF
.,TRBJ1-4,TRBV18,CASSGRHSTNEKLFF
.,TRBJ1-1,TRBV28,CASSLYPTEAFF
.,TRBJ1-5,TRBV21-1,CASSGHGGFQPQHF
.,TRBJ1-2,TRBV9,CASSVEDSPYGYTF
.,TRBJ1-1,TRBV12-5,CASAPRGAGRDTEAFF
.,TRBJ1-6,TRBV7-5,CVRSRNPDRGGSPLHF
.,TRBJ1-1,TRBV25-1,CASSGQIGTEAFF
.,TRBJ2-5,TRBV5-1,CASSPRRGQETQYF
.,TRBJ2-7,TRBV10-1,CASSESEQAPYEQYF
.,TRBJ2-7,TRBV10-3,CAIREGSGGSDEQYF
.,TRBJ2-7,TRBV5-1,CASSPQAGAYEQYF
.,TRBJ1-3,TRBV5-5,CASSLAGGNTIYF
TRBD1,TRBJ1-1,TRBV27,CASSLGGQGNTEAFF
TRBD1,TRBJ2-5,TRBV2,CASREGQGVRETQYF
TRBD2,TRBJ2-5,TRBV5-8,CASSLAGMEGETQYF